The subject of this entry is one TCR beta chain. The data were obtained in a study of blood T cell repertoires in COVID-19. As for the study in general: Italy, Spain and the United States were the sources of the convalescent and acute COVID-19 samples. In each case, the material was cDNA or gDNA derived from T cells, B-cell-depleted T cells, or PBMCs.

Some clones are missing from TCRdb's copy, which holds only in-frame ones; the method was immunoSEQ multiplex PCR. Among some 250,000 clones listed, approximately 83% were seen once. CDR1 PRHDT and CDR2 FYEKMQ come from the germline V gene (reference sequence). Trimming shortened V by 3 bases and J by 3 bases, and 14 bases separated the two germline ends. There are 16 residues in the CDR3. The gene calls are TRBV13 and TRBJ2-2; D is perhaps TRBD2 (6 bases). The sequencing sample was made of peripheral blood. The TCR comes from a woman aged 25 to 39 who had recovered from COVID-19. The CDR3: CASSLRAGRYTGELFF. The CDR3, as DNA: TGTGCCAGCAGCTTGAGAGCAGGGAGGTACACCGGGGAGCTGTTTTTT.